This T cell receptor beta chain was profiled in a study of blood T cell repertoires in COVID-19. On the study more broadly: Material from acute and convalescent COVID-19 was sourced from the United States, Italy and Spain.

How the authors handled the data: Reference gene primer amplification in the assay estimated nucleated cell counts. Profiled with immunoSEQ multiplex PCR; TCRdb holds only in-frame clones, not every one. V and J calls and clone size are as listed in that table; D and trimming were resolved from the DNA. The data contain roughly 150,000 clones, about 82% of them singletons. Germline V gene data show CDR1 as SGHNT and CDR2 as YYREEE (reference sequence). The CDR3 has 15 residues. V trimming: 5 bases; J trimming: 8 bases; junction bases outside the gene matches: 8. J is TRBJ2-1 and V is TRBV5-4; 12 positions match TRBD2. The sample comprised peripheral blood. The receptor was isolated from a woman over 75 with COVID-19, enrolled during active disease. The CDR3 DNA sequence: TGTGCCAGCAGACCCCTAGCGGGGGGGCTTTATGAGCAGTTCTTC. Protein: CASRPLAGGLYEQFF. Using reference TRBV5-4 and TRBJ2-1 for the parts outside the CDR3, the full variable domain is ETGVTQSPTHLIKTRGQQVTLRCSSQSGHNTVSWYQQALGQGPQFIFQYYREEENGRGNFPPRFSGLQFPNYSSELNVNALELDDSALYLCASRPLAGGLYEQFFGPGTRLTVL.